The 24 T cell receptor beta chains presented below share a single source sample, sequenced in a study of CXCR3-negative and CXCR3-positive naive CD8 T cells. Findings of the study overall: CXCR3-negative naive cells had less hydrophobic TRB CDR3s than did CXCR3-positive naive cells.

The antigens of these receptors remain unknown. Via 5' RACE with UMI labels, TRB cDNA libraries were prepared. No DNA is given; TCRdb re-called the 5' RACE reads and lists each CDR3 protein once. The sample holds under 150,000 distinct CDR3 sequences. Sequencing was done on a sample of naive CXCR3+ CD8+ T cells from blood. Regarding subset: CD45RO-CCR7+CD27+CD95- naive CD8+ T cells expressing CXCR3 (TNR3+). Every receptor here comes from a human donor in good health. Some clones in this sample may be carry-over from other donors' samples.

This sequence joins TRBV7-9 and TRBJ1-2; the TCRdb call, TRBD1, lacks DNA for checking. Germline V gene sequence: CDR1 SEHNR, CDR2 FQNEAQ (reference sequence). The CDR3 length is 15 residues. CDR3 sequence: CASSLQGPANYGYTF.

The chain employs TRBV5-4 and TRBJ2-7. Germline V lookup: CDR1 SGHNT, CDR2 YYREEE (reference sequence). This CDR3 contains 12 residues. CDR3 residues: CASSLYGYEQYF.

CDR3 loop: CASSPRESSYEQYF. The chain employs TRBV13 and TRBJ2-7; TCRdb returns TRBD2, unconfirmable since there is no DNA. Germline values: CDR1 PRHDT, CDR2 FYEKMQ (reference sequence). CDR3 length: 14 residues. Complete variable domain (other parts from reference TRBV13 and TRBJ2-7): AAGVIQSPRHLIKEKRETATLKCYPIPRHDTVYWYQQGPGQDPQFLISFYEKMQSDKGSIPDRFSAQQFSDYHSELNMSSLELGDSALYFCASSPRESSYEQYFGPGTRLTVT.

The chain uses TRBV29-1 and TRBJ2-1; TCRdb indicates TRBD1, and absent DNA this call remains unverified. This CDR3 is built from 13 residues. Germline values: CDR1 SQVTM, CDR2 ANQGSEA. CDR3 amino acids: CSVATGGGNEQFF.

The chain carries TRBV20-1 and TRBJ2-2; TCRdb's D gene call, TRBD2, goes unchecked for lack of DNA. The V gene's germline CDR1 is DFQATT and CDR2 SNEGSKA (reference sequence). This CDR3 region has 15 residues. The CDR3 protein is CSALTSGRYSGELFF.

The chain has TRBV20-1 and TRBJ2-5; the TRBD1 assignment by TCRdb is unverifiable without DNA. CDR3 length: 11 residues. Germline V gives CDR1 DFQATT, CDR2 SNEGSKA (reference sequence). CDR3: CSAPRGETQYF.

The V gene is TRBV29-1, the J gene TRBJ1-6. CDR3 size: 15 residues. The germline V gene has CDR1 SQVTM and CDR2 ANQGSEA. The CDR3 spells CSVAVAGEGGSPLHF.

The chain links TRBV7-3 to TRBJ2-6. Germline-derived CDR1 and CDR2 are SGHTA and FQGTGA. The CDR3 extends over 14 amino acids. CDR3: CASSLGVGANVLTF.

The chain couples TRBV29-1 to TRBJ2-3; with no DNA, the TCRdb D assignment of TRBD1 cannot be verified. Germline V gives CDR1 SQVTM, CDR2 ANQGSEA. This CDR3 spans 16 amino acids. The CDR3 spells CSVEDRGQVATDTQYF.

The rearrangement links TRBV20-1 to TRBJ2-7; no DNA is available, so the TRBD2 call from TCRdb remains unchecked. This CDR3 has 16 amino acids. Germline assignment: CDR1 DFQATT and CDR2 SNEGSKA (reference sequence). This CDR3 reads CSARDLGAGDHYEQYF.

The chain couples TRBV5-1 to TRBJ1-1. The germline gives CDR1 SGHRS, CDR2 YFSETQ. The CDR3 is 16 amino acids. CDR3 residues: CASSLSSKATNTEAFF.

The V gene is TRBV11-2, the J gene TRBJ2-7; the TCRdb call, TRBD1, lacks DNA for checking. CDR3 size: 14 residues. Per germline, CDR1 SGHAT and CDR2 FQNNGV. CDR3 residues: CASGTGTVTYEQYF.

The CDR3 reads CASTGAQGNQPQHF. The chain joins TRBV6-2 or TRBV6-3 to TRBJ1-5; without DNA, the TCRdb call of TRBD1 cannot be checked. The CDR3 has 14 amino acids. Per the germline V gene, CDR1 is MNHEY and CDR2 is SVGEGT.

V is TRBV3-1 and J is TRBJ2-7; TCRdb's D gene call, TRBD1, goes unchecked for lack of DNA. Germline V gene sequence: CDR1 LGHDT, CDR2 YNNKEL (reference sequence). The CDR3 has 17 amino acids. The CDR3 region is CASSLRAQGFFKDEQYF.

This rearrangement joins TRBV20-1 to TRBJ2-1; TCRdb calls TRBD2, which cannot be checked without DNA. The germline gives CDR1 DFQATT, CDR2 SNEGSKA (reference sequence). The CDR3 covers 18 residues. The CDR3 sequence: CSARDWASGAFGDNEQFF.

This chain links TRBV19 with TRBJ1-1; TCRdb's D call, TRBD1, is unchecked because there is no DNA. Germline V gene data show CDR1 as LNHDA and CDR2 as SQIVND (reference sequence). The CDR3 length is 16 residues. The CDR3 sequence: CASSPHLNRGLNEAFF.

V is TRBV5-4 and J is TRBJ2-3; TCRdb outputs TRBD2, but without DNA this stays unchecked. Germline CDR1 and CDR2: SGHNT and YYREEE (reference sequence). The CDR3 runs to 15 residues. The CDR3 loop reads CASSLFGGDADTQYF.

The chain carries TRBV27 and TRBJ1-6. The CDR3 sequence is 13 residues long. Per the germline V gene, CDR1 is MNHEY and CDR2 is SMNVEV (reference sequence). The CDR3 is CASSFGDNSPLHF.

This chain links TRBV30 with TRBJ1-1; TCRdb picks TRBD1, but there is no DNA to check that call. Germline CDR1 reads GTSNPN; CDR2 reads SVGIG (reference sequence). CDR3 length: 13 amino acids. This CDR3 is CAWGSVPGVEAFF.

The rearrangement uses TRBV12-3 or TRBV12-4 and TRBJ1-1. The length of the CDR3 is 12 residues. The CDR3 reads CASSLWDTEAFF.

This rearrangement joins TRBV7-3 to TRBJ2-3; TCRdb's assignment of TRBD2 cannot be checked, as there is no DNA. CDR1 is SGHTA, CDR2 FQGTGA, per germline. The CDR3 contains 12 residues. The CDR3: CASSSDFDTQYF.

V usage is TRBV21-1 and J usage is TRBJ2-7; as DNA is missing, the TRBD1 call by TCRdb cannot be tested. TRBV21-1 constitutes a pseudogene. This CDR3 has 15 amino acids. The CDR3 sequence is CASSPGGQRSYEQYF.

The chain uses TRBV12-5 and TRBJ2-7; TCRdb proposes TRBD1, but this gene call is untestable without DNA. The CDR3 length is 12 residues. CDR1 LGHNT and CDR2 FRNRAP come from the germline V gene. The CDR3 protein is CASALGGIEQYF.

This chain connects TRBV19 to TRBJ2-7; checking the TCRdb D call of TRBD2 is not possible without DNA. The CDR3 extends over 15 amino acids. Germline CDR1 and CDR2: LNHDA and SQIVND (reference sequence). CDR3 sequence: CASSIWASETYEQYF.